The T cell receptor beta chain described here comes from a study of identifying expanded T cells in peripheral blood. The protocol was immunoSEQ multiplex PCR, while the TCRdb copy is restricted to in-frame clones and leaves out a portion. The sample holds under 110,000 clones, roughly 87% seen once. The CDR3 covers 17 residues. From germline, CDR1 is SGHNT and CDR2 YYREEE (reference sequence). The trim removed 3 bases at V and 0 bases at J, leaving 7 bases unmatched. Collection occurred without any documented infections or immune events in donors. The chain recombines TRBV5-4 with TRBJ2-1; 9 bases match TRBD1. The origin of this receptor is a person aged 18-70 years in good health. Sequencing was done on a sample of blood. The CDR3 DNA sequence: TGTGCCAGCAGCTCCGCGGGACAGGGAGGCTCCTACAATGAGCAGTTCTTC. It translates to CASSSAGQGGSYNEQFF.